A single sample is the source of the 17 T cell receptor beta chains below, sequenced in a study of T cells in Graves' hyperthyroidism and ophthalmopathy. RNA transcripts were the template for amplifying TCR beta CDR3 regions. TCR CDR3 underwent first-round RT-PCR with the HTBI primer set. TCRdb reanalysed the multiplex PCR reads using MiXCR and keeps one entry per CDR3 protein. Of approximately 520,000 distinct CDR3 sequences listed, about 24% are singletons. The sequenced sample was blood. The origin of the receptors is a woman aged 25 to 39 with Graves' ophthalmopathy.

This clonotype was observed a few times. The V call is TRBV6-5, the J call TRBJ2-5, with D uncertain. The CDR3 runs to 13 residues. Trimming took off 4 bases at V and 5 bases at J, with 11 bases between the two ends. Germline values: CDR1 MNHEY, CDR2 SVGAGI. CDR3 loop: CASSSSRVETQYF. As DNA, the CDR3 is TGTGCCAGCAGTTCCTCAAGAGTTGAGACCCAGTACTTC.

This clonotype was detected many times. This rearrangement joins TRBV6-5 to TRBJ1-1, with TRBD1 matching over 11 bases. Germline loops: CDR1 MNHEY, CDR2 SVGAGI. V trimming: 0 bases; J trimming: 0 bases; junction bases outside the gene matches: 3. The CDR3 covers 17 residues. The CDR3, as DNA: TGTGCCAGCAGTTACTCGGGGACAGGGGGGATGAACACTGAAGCTTTCTTT. Protein sequence: CASSYSGTGGMNTEAFF.

Regarding this clonotype: This may stem from a read error, because a much larger clone lies one nucleotide away. This chain links TRBV4-3 with TRBJ1-3, with unresolved D. Germline V gene data show CDR1 as LGHNA and CDR2 as YSLEER. CDR3 length: 15 residues. The CDR3 is CANSQDVTAGNTIYF. CDR3 sequence (DNA): TGCGCCAACAGCCAAGATGTTACAGCCGGAAACACCATATATTTT.

This clonotype has a count of ten or more. This chain joins TRBV5-1 and TRBJ2-7; tentatively, D is TRBD2 (6 bases). The CDR3 covers 13 residues. Germline values: CDR1 SGHRS, CDR2 YFSETQ. Trimming removed 4 bases from V and 7 bases from J, with 15 bases in between. The CDR3 DNA sequence: TGCGCCAGCAGCACCTGGAGTGGGAGGGAGCAGTACTTC. This encodes CASSTWSGREQYF. Based on the CDR3 plus reference TRBV5-1 and TRBJ2-7, the full variable domain is KAGVTQTPRYLIKTRGQQVTLSCSPISGHRSVSWYQQTPGQGLQFLFEYFSETQRNKGNFPGRFSGRQFSNSRSEMNVSTLELGDSALYLCASSTWSGREQYFGPGTRLTVT.

This clonotype appeared a few times. V usage is TRBV12-3 or TRBV12-4 and J usage is TRBJ2-7; TRBD1 aligns across 11 bases. The CDR3 consists of 14 residues. V shed 7 bases and J 2 bases; nucleotides not matched to a gene: 4. CDR3 loop: CASTGQGATYEQYF. The DNA for the CDR3 is TGTGCCAGCACCGGACAGGGGGCTACCTACGAGCAGTACTTC.

This clonotype was counted at least ten times. The rearrangement uses TRBV4-3 and TRBJ1-2, with D unclear. V was cut by 1 base and J by 3 bases, with 12 bases left in between. Germline loops: CDR1 LGHNA, CDR2 YSLEER. The CDR3 length is 15 residues. CDR3 in amino acids: CASSQGRPGHYGYTF. CDR3 DNA: TGCGCCAGCAGCCAAGGGCGGCCGGGCCACTATGGCTACACCTTC.

This clonotype was picked up many times. This rearrangement joins TRBV6-2 or TRBV6-3 to TRBJ2-7, with TRBD2 matching over 10 bases. Germline V CDR1 and CDR2: MNHEY, SVGEGT. V lost 6 bases and J lost 2; bases outside the gene matches: 4. The CDR3 spans 14 residues. The CDR3 nucleotides read TGTGCCAGCAGAGATAGCGGGGGGACCTACGAGCAGTACTTC. Its protein is CASRDSGGTYEQYF.

The V call is TRBV20-1, the J call TRBJ1-1, with D unclear. V lost 2 bases and J 0 bases, leaving 10 bases between the germline ends. From germline, CDR1 is DFQATT and CDR2 SNEGSKA (reference sequence). This CDR3 has 14 amino acids. In DNA form, the CDR3 reads TGCAGTGCTAGAAGGAACACCTTGAACACTGAAGCTTTCTTT. It yields the protein CSARRNTLNTEAFF.

Many counts were recorded for this clonotype. This rearrangement joins TRBV11-2 to TRBJ1-2; D may be TRBD1 (5 bases). With 0 bases removed from V and 5 bases from J, the gap between germline ends came to 13 bases. The germline V gene encodes CDR1 SGHAT and CDR2 FQNNGV. The CDR3 is made up of 15 amino acids. This CDR3 is CASSLDFRTSYGYTF. In DNA form, the CDR3 reads TGTGCCAGCAGCTTAGATTTCAGGACATCGTATGGCTACACCTTC.

The CDR3: CASSLEHISNQPQHF. The CDR3 coding sequence is TGTGCCAGCAGCTTAGAGCATATTAGCAATCAGCCCCAGCATTTT. This chain links TRBV7-2 with TRBJ1-5; D remains ambiguous. Germline values: CDR1 SGHTA, CDR2 FQGNSA. CDR3 length equals 15 residues. The V end lost 1 base, the J end lost 0 bases, and 7 bases lay between the germline ends.

This clonotype was seen many times. V is TRBV5-1 and J is TRBJ1-2; D gene unclear. CDR3 size: 11 residues. Trimming cost V 4 bases and J 7 bases, with 8 bases left between them. CDR1 and CDR2 (germline): SGHRS, YFSETQ. The CDR3 coding sequence is TGCGCCAGCAGCACCTACAGTGGCTACACCTTC. Encoded protein: CASSTYSGYTF.

There are many counts of this clonotype. This chain links TRBV29-1 with TRBJ2-4; TRBD1 or TRBD2 may be the D gene (5 bases each). This CDR3 has 14 amino acids. CDR1 and CDR2 (germline): SQVTM, ANQGSEA. V lost 4 bases and J lost 7, with 17 bases in between. CDR3 in DNA: TGCAGCGTTGCTGGGACCGTGGATCTGAACATTCAGTACTTC. It yields the protein CSVAGTVDLNIQYF.

This clonotype has ten or more counts. This sequence joins TRBV12-3 or TRBV12-4 and TRBJ1-2; D not resolved. V was pared by 7 bases and J by 4 bases, with 16 bases between. The CDR3 covers 14 residues. The CDR3 sequence: CASTDDGRSYGYTF. In nucleotides, the CDR3 is TGTGCCAGCACCGATGACGGGCGGAGCTATGGCTACACCTTC.

This clonotype was observed at least ten times. The CDR3 here is CASRTPGGPNSPLHF. CDR3 bases: TGTGCCAGCCGTACGCCCGGGGGCCCGAATTCACCCCTCCACTTT. This chain uses TRBV6-1 with TRBJ1-6; the D gene is possibly TRBD1 (6 bases). The germline CDR1 and CDR2 sequences are MNHNS and SASEGT. V lost 8 bases to trimming and J lost 7 bases, with 18 bases between them. This CDR3 spans 15 amino acids.

The rearrangement uses TRBV5-1 and TRBJ1-2; TRBD1 might be the D (5 bases). The CDR3 has 15 residues. Trimming stripped 0 bases from V and 8 bases from J, with 17 bases between. Per germline, CDR1 SGHRS and CDR2 YFSETQ. CDR3 coding DNA: TGCGCCAGCAGCTTGGGTCCCGGAGGGGTTGAGGGCTACACCTTC. As protein: CASSLGPGGVEGYTF.

This clonotype occurred many times. The rearrangement links TRBV10-3 to TRBJ1-2; D unresolved. CDR3 length: 13 residues. Germline CDR1 and CDR2: ENHRY and SYGVKD. The germline V and J ends were trimmed by 6 bases and 4 bases, with 12 bases remaining between them. CDR3 region: CAIRSNIGYGYTF. The DNA of the CDR3 is TGTGCCATCAGGTCGAACATTGGCTATGGCTACACCTTC.

In its sample, this clonotype was seen once. A much larger clone lies a single base off, so this may be a read error. This rearrangement joins TRBV12-3 or TRBV12-4 to TRBJ2-3; D gene ambiguous. The CDR3 sequence is 14 residues long. Here the CDR3 reads CASGTQDYTDSQYF. DNA for the CDR3: TGTGCCAGCGGCACCCAGGATTACACAGATTCGCAGTATTTT.